The T cell receptor (beta chain) under discussion was sequenced for a study of T cells in Graves' hyperthyroidism and ophthalmopathy. Findings and limits, study-wide: The model anticipated ophthalmopathy a median around six months pre-onset.

No progression to ophthalmopathy during 18 months of follow-up defined stable disease. Based on clinical symptoms, serum thyroxine and TRAb, thyroid ultrasound and orbital computed tomography, diagnoses were reached. A word on this clonotype: What it binds is not known.

TCR beta CDR3 regions were amplified from RNA transcripts. During a first-round RT-PCR of the TCR CDR3, the HTBI primer set was used. TCRdb re-called the multiplex PCR reads with MiXCR, one entry per CDR3 protein. The sample yields some 500,000 distinct CDR3 sequences, under 15% seen once. The CDR3 has 17 residues. Looked up from germline, CDR1 is SGHTA and CDR2 is FQGTGA. The V and J ends lost 1 base and 4 bases, in that order; junction bases with no gene match: 10. The chain recombines TRBV7-3 with TRBJ2-1; 7 nucleotides line up with TRBD2. The TCR comes from a woman aged 18 to 35 with Graves' hyperthyroidism. The material sequenced was blood. CDR3 region: CASSLIIGGSPYNEQFF. CDR3 nucleotide sequence: TGTGCCAGCAGCTTAATTATTGGCGGGAGTCCGTACAATGAGCAGTTCTTC.